These 28 T cell receptor beta chains share one sample of origin, sequenced in a study of tumor and adjacent non-tumor tissue in lung cancer. This sample's RNA came from whole unsorted tissue. The normal lung tissue was taken more than 3 cm from the tumor edge. A modified ARM-PCR protocol with three rounds of nested PCR amplified TCRbeta. MiXCR, applied by TCRdb to the multiplex PCR reads, yields one record per CDR3 protein. The table lists around 99,000 distinct CDR3 sequences, under 65% of them singletons. The source material was distant non-tumor lung tissue. These receptors all come from a man in his sixties with non-small cell lung cancer.

Details on this clonotype: The CDR3 end shows no conserved phenylalanine or tryptophan, and so a read error is likely. The limits of the CDR3 on the DNA are not certain, so only TCRdb's listed CDR3 is given. The J gene is TRBJ2-2, the V gene TRBV11-1; the table's D call of TRBD1 was not tested on the DNA. Germline V gene sequence: CDR1 SGHAT, CDR2 FQDESV (reference sequence). The CDR3 numbers 17 amino acids, ends counted. CDR3 sequence reads: CANSAQQGFSDTGELFI.

As regards this clonotype: A much bigger clone sits one base away, suggesting this may be a read error. This rearrangement joins TRBV28 to TRBJ2-7; the D is unclear. The CDR3 consists of 12 residues. Trimming pared 2 bases from V and 4 bases from J, leaving 6 bases between. From germline, CDR1 is MDHEN and CDR2 SYDVKM. CDR3: CASSLGHYEQYF. The CDR3, as DNA: TGTGCCAGCAGTTTAGGTCATTACGAGCAGTACTTC.

In its sample, this clonotype was seen many times. The genes are TRBV12-3 or TRBV12-4 and TRBJ1-3; 7 nucleotides line up with TRBD1. This CDR3 is 14 amino acids long. V lost 5 bases and J lost 3; bases outside the gene matches: 4. The CDR3 protein is CASSQGGDGNTIYF. The CDR3 DNA follows: TGTGCCAGCAGTCAGGGGGGGGATGGAAACACCATATATTTT.

This clonotype was seen at least ten times. The V gene is TRBV6-5, the J gene TRBJ2-4; 10 bases agree with TRBD1. V lost 6 bases and J lost 4; bases outside the gene matches: 6. CDR1 is MNHEY, CDR2 SVGAGI, per germline. The CDR3 covers 15 residues. The DNA for the CDR3 is TGTGCCAGCAGACCCGGGACAGGGGTGAAAAACATTCAGTACTTC. It specifies CASRPGTGVKNIQYF.

Worth noting for this clonotype: One end of the junction varies from germline; a read error may be responsible. The rearrangement links TRBV6-5 to TRBJ1-6; D might be TRBD1 (6 bases). CDR1 is MNHEY, CDR2 SVGAGI, per germline. The CDR3 totals 13 residues. CDR3: CPSRGPYNSPLHF. CDR3 DNA sequence: TGTCCCAGCAGGGGTCCCTATAATTCACCACTCCACTTT.

As regards this clonotype: A much larger clone differs from this one at a single base, so this may be a read error. The chain uses TRBV14 and TRBJ2-1; D is ambiguous. CDR1 SGHDN and CDR2 FVKESK come from the germline V gene. This CDR3 is built from 14 residues. CDR3 coding DNA: TGTGCCATCAGCCAAGATTTCCGGGTCGGTGAGCAGTTCTTC. It encodes CAISQDFRVGEQFF.

On this clonotype itself: The junction differs from germline at one of its ends, possibly a read error. The chain is built from TRBV5-1 and TRBJ2-6; D might be TRBD2 (5 bases). This CDR3 has 15 residues. Germline values: CDR1 SGHRS, CDR2 YFSETQ. The CDR3 here is CASSQLAAGANALTF. DNA of the CDR3: TGCGCCAGCAGCCAGCTAGCTGCTGGAGCCAACGCCCTGACTTTC.

The rearrangement links TRBV19 to TRBJ2-7; maybe TRBD2 (5 bases). The CDR3 loop spans 16 amino acids. From germline, CDR1 is LNHDA and CDR2 SQIVND (reference sequence). Trimming removed 5 bases from V and 4 bases from J, with 21 bases in between. DNA for the CDR3: TGTGCCAGTAGTTCCTTTGGCGGAGGAGGCACGTACGAGCAGTACTTC. Translating gives CASSSFGGGGTYEQYF.

This clonotype was counted ten times or more. This chain links TRBV20-1 with TRBJ2-1; possibly TRBD2 for D (5 bases). The CDR3 totals 12 residues. V was shortened by 6 bases and J by 9 bases, with 15 bases between the two germline ends. CDR1 is DFQATT and CDR2 is SNEGSKA in the germline V gene (reference sequence). The CDR3 spells CSAPSPRGEQFF. The CDR3 nucleotides are TGCAGTGCCCCCTCCCCCCGGGGTGAGCAGTTCTTC.

On this clonotype itself: One end of the junction does not line up with germline, which may come from a read error. This chain connects TRBV29-1 to TRBJ2-3, with TRBD2 matching over 8 bases. Germline loops: CDR1 SQVTM, CDR2 ANQGSEA. The CDR3 has 14 amino acids. The CDR3, as DNA: TGCAGGGCGGGGGGTTCTAGTGCCTCAGAAACGCAGTATTTT. Translated: CRAGGSSASETQYF.

On this clonotype itself: One end of the junction does not line up with germline, which may come from a read error. The chain joins TRBV6-4 to TRBJ2-1; the D gene is possibly TRBD1 (6 bases). The CDR3 runs 16 residues. Germline assignment: CDR1 MRHNA and CDR2 SNTAGT. This CDR3 reads CDSSDSFGGAGNEQFF. The CDR3 DNA reads TGTGACAGCAGTGACTCGTTTGGGGGCGCAGGCAATGAGCAGTTCTTC.

This clonotype was seen repeatedly, ten times or more. This sequence joins TRBV6-2 or TRBV6-3 and TRBJ2-7, with a weak D call TRBD2 (5 bases). V dropped 3 bases and J dropped 4 bases, with 10 bases sitting between them. CDR3 size: 13 residues. Per germline, CDR1 MNHEY and CDR2 SVGEGT. In DNA form, the CDR3 reads TGTGCCAGCAGTTATCAGAGGGTGTACGAGCAGTACTTC. As protein: CASSYQRVYEQYF.

This clonotype has only a few counts. A much larger clone is a single base away; this may be a read error. J is TRBJ2-7 and V is TRBV5-4, with D perhaps matching TRBD2 (5 bases). Germline V lookup: CDR1 SGHNT, CDR2 YYREEE (reference sequence). This CDR3 contains 14 residues. CDR3 residues: CTSSSQDGAYEQYF. CDR3 DNA sequence: TGTACCAGCAGCTCACAAGACGGGGCCTACGAGCAGTACTTC.

The rearrangement links TRBV20-1 to TRBJ2-5; TRBD2 aligns across 13 bases. This CDR3 is 14 amino acids long. V gave up 5 bases and J gave up 7 bases; unmatched junction bases: 7. From germline, CDR1 is DFQATT and CDR2 SNEGSKA (reference sequence). The CDR3: CSASGLAGARTQYF. The CDR3 bases are TGCAGTGCTTCTGGACTAGCGGGAGCTCGGACCCAGTACTTC.

As regards this clonotype: The germline gene is not matched at one end of the junction; a read error may be the cause. The rearrangement links TRBV6-2 or TRBV6-3 to TRBJ2-2; D remains unclear. This CDR3 spans 14 amino acids. CDR1 and CDR2 from the germline V gene are MNHEY and SVGEGT. CDR3 nucleotides: TGTGCCAGCAGTATATCGGAAAACACCAGGGAGCTGTTTTTT. Its protein is CASSISENTRELFF.

A word on this clonotype: This CDR3 fails to terminate in the conserved phenylalanine or tryptophan, so it likely reflects a read error. The chain combines TRBV6-5 with TRBJ2-2; unclear D gene. Between the trimmed V and J ends, which lost 8 bases and 6 bases, there was a span of 16 bases. The CDR3 runs to 14 residues. Per the germline V gene, CDR1 is MNHEY and CDR2 is SVGAGI. CDR3: CASHVRSVAGELFS. CDR3 bases: TGTGCCAGCCACGTGAGGAGCGTGGCCGGGGAGCTGTTTTCT.

This clonotype was counted a single time. The V call is TRBV29-1, the J call TRBJ2-1, with 13 bases that match TRBD2. Losses at the gene ends were 7 bases for V and 4 bases for J; bases not matched to a gene: 4. The germline CDR1 and CDR2 sequences are SQVTM and ANQGSEA. The CDR3 consists of 14 residues. The CDR3 is CSAGLAGVYNEQFF. The CDR3 DNA is TGCAGCGCTGGACTAGCGGGAGTATACAATGAGCAGTTCTTC.

The chain couples TRBV11-3 to TRBJ2-2; 7 nucleotides match TRBD1. The J segment lost 17 bases and the V segment lost 0 bases, leaving 18 bases of the junction unmatched. Germline V gene data show CDR1 as SGHNT and CDR2 as YENEEA. The CDR3 is 16 amino acids. CDR3 sequence: CASSLDGQAYTGELFF. The CDR3 nucleotides are TGTGCCAGCAGCTTAGACGGACAGGCCTACACCGGGGAACTATTTTTT. Full variable domain (rest looked up from reference TRBV11-3 and TRBJ2-2): EAGVVQSPRYKIIEKKQPVAFWCNPISGHNTLYWYLQNLGQGPELLIRYENEEAVDDSQLPKDRFSAERLKGVDSTLKIQPAELGDSAVYLCASSLDGQAYTGELFFGEGSRLTVL.

About this clonotype: The junction departs from germline at one end; a sequencing error may be responsible. The gene calls are TRBV5-1 and TRBJ2-3; 7 bases are shared with TRBD1. Per the germline V gene, CDR1 is SGHRS and CDR2 is YFSETQ. The CDR3 runs to 17 residues. CDR3 DNA: TGCGCTAGCAGCTTGAGTGGGACAGCTGCTAGCACAGATACGCAGTATTTT. This codes for CASSLSGTAASTDTQYF.

This clonotype has a count of ten or more. The chain employs TRBV24-1 and TRBJ2-1, with 10 positions matching TRBD1. Germline assignment: CDR1 KGHDR and CDR2 SFDVKD. Trimming cost V 4 bases and J 2 bases; bases outside gene matches: 4. The length of the CDR3 is 16 residues. This CDR3 reads CATSEGGTGAYNEQFF. CDR3 nucleotides: TGTGCCACCAGTGAGGGCGGGACAGGGGCCTACAATGAGCAGTTCTTC.

The chain has TRBV11-3 and TRBJ2-1; D might be TRBD2 (5 bases). Germline V gives CDR1 SGHNT, CDR2 YENEEA. CDR3 length: 14 residues. V was cut by 6 bases and J by 13 bases, with 22 bases left in between. The DNA for the CDR3 is TGTGCCAGCAGACAGACTACTACGCCTACTGAACAGTTCTTC. Protein: CASRQTTTPTEQFF.

The sample holds one count of this clonotype. The V and J genes are TRBV20-1 and TRBJ2-3; no firm D call. Germline CDR1 DFQATT, CDR2 SNEGSKA (reference sequence). Trimming removed 0 bases at V and 4 bases at J, with 14 bases between. The CDR3 loop spans 15 amino acids. CDR3 coding DNA: TGCAGTGCTAGAGATTGGGCATGGGGATCAGATACGCAGTATTTT. Translated: CSARDWAWGSDTQYF.

Worth noting for this clonotype: Given a much more abundant clone one base away, this may be a read error. The CDR3 ends on some other residue instead of the conserved phenylalanine or tryptophan, so this is likely a read error. The V and J genes are TRBV10-3 and TRBJ2-7; possible D gene TRBD2, 5 bases. The CDR3 runs to 16 residues. Germline V gene lookup returns CDR1 ENHRY and CDR2 SYGVKD. Trimming took off 2 bases at V and 0 bases at J, with 14 bases between the two ends. CDR3 nucleotides: TGTGCCATCAGTGAGCCGGGATGGGTTAGCTCCTACGAGCAGTACCTC. Amino acids: CAISEPGWVSSYEQYL.

This clonotype has just one count. At one end the junction does not follow the germline gene, possibly because of a read error. The chain links TRBV4-1 to TRBJ2-4; no reliable D call. Per germline, CDR1 MGHRA and CDR2 YSYEKL. CDR3 length equals 17 residues. The CDR3 here is CASRQGNGLPSKNIRYF. The CDR3 nucleotides read TGCGCCAGCAGACAAGGAAATGGTTTACCTTCCAAAAACATTCGGTACTTC.

On this clonotype: This may come from a read error, since a much larger clone is one base off. V is TRBV30 and J is TRBJ1-3; no definite D call. In germline, CDR1 is GTSNPN, CDR2 SVGIG (reference sequence). The CDR3 runs 10 residues. Between the trimmed V and J ends, which lost 7 bases and 2 bases, there was a span of 3 bases. Here the CDR3 DNA reads TGTGCCTTGACTGGAAACACCATATATTTT. Its protein product is CALTGNTIYF.

Notes on this clonotype: The junction does not match germline at one end; this may be a read error. This chain links TRBV12-3 or TRBV12-4 with TRBJ2-2; weak D call: TRBD2 (5 bases). The CDR3 spans 13 residues. The CDR3 reads CASCVWLTGEMFF. CDR3 bases: TGTGCCAGCTGTGTATGGCTCACTGGGGAGATGTTTTTT.

Remarks on this clonotype: One end of the junction varies from germline; a read error may be responsible. This chain links TRBV12-3 or TRBV12-4 with TRBJ1-2; no clear D. The CDR3 sequence is 13 residues long. The CDR3 loop reads CAGSFEGWYGYTF. CDR3 coding DNA: TGTGCCGGCAGTTTTGAAGGATGGTATGGTTACACCTTC.

This clonotype was recorded once. One junction end disagrees with the germline gene, perhaps due to a read error. V usage is TRBV6-5 and J usage is TRBJ1-4; no clear D. The germline V gene encodes CDR1 MNHEY and CDR2 SVGAGI. This CDR3 has 14 residues. CDR3 DNA: TGTGCCAGCATACGGGTGTCAACTAATGATAAACTGTTTTTT. Protein: CASIRVSTNDKLFF.